This TCR beta chain originates from a study of human T cells and chemical hapten exposure. This clonotype was seen many times. Time point described: patch test 2, 6 weeks after DPC sensitization. Treatment denoted: therapeutic diphenylcyclopropenone sensitization with weekly scalp DPC. Alopecia patients between 18 and 70 years old and suitable for DPC were used as donors. Individual cDNA molecules (in the library) carried attached unique molecular identifiers. Per the authors' pipeline: Approximately 99,000 TCRs per sample was the median, with a range of about 23,224 to 750,000. TCRdb re-called the RACE reads with MiXCR, one entry per CDR3 protein. For this entry, the V and J calls and clone size follow TCRdb and not the study's own pipeline. Found here are about 140,000 distinct CDR3 sequences, approximately 10% of them singletons; the top ten hold less than 1.5%. The clonotype comes from a woman in her fifties or sixties with alopecia areata. Some clones in this sample may be carry-over from other donors' samples. The sample here was whole blood, taken in connection with sensitization to the hapten diphenylcyclopropenone (DPC).

The CDR3 DNA sequence: TGTGCCACCAAATCCGGGACGGGGGGAGCTTTCTTT. Translated: CATKSGTGGAFF. The V gene is TRBV24-1, the J gene TRBJ1-1; a possible D gene is TRBD1 (5 bases). This CDR3 contains 12 residues. Between the trimmed V and J ends, which lost 8 bases and 10 bases, there was a span of 16 bases. Looked up from germline, CDR1 is KGHDR and CDR2 is SFDVKD.